These T cell receptor beta chains were read from a single sample in a study of blood T cell repertoires in COVID-19. TCRdb's copy holds only in-frame clones and misses some; the assay was immunoSEQ multiplex PCR. The table includes under 250,000 clones, 80% to 95% detected once. The sequenced sample was peripheral blood. These receptors all come from a man in his sixties with COVID-19, enrolled during active disease. Both conserved end residues are part of each CDR3. The D gene is left open where the match is weak. Some rows mark clone size as missing; the rest say once, few, many or name a class of expanded clone.

TRBV18	TRBJ2-1	TRBD1	NA	TGTGCCAGCTCACTCGGGACAGGGGTCGTATACAATGAGCAGTTCTTC	CASSLGTGVVYNEQFF
TRBV11-3	TRBJ2-3	TRBD1	once	TGTGCCAGCAGCAGTCCGGGACAGGGGGTTGAAGATACGCAGTATTTT	CASSSPGQGVEDTQYF
TRBV11-3	TRBJ2-2	NA	NA	TGTGCCAGCAGCACGGGAGTTGCCACCGGGGAGCTGTTTTTT	CASSTGVATGELFF
TRBV11-2	TRBJ2-7	TRBD2	NA	TGTGCCAGCAGCCAAGGCACTAGCGGGACCCGAGGGTACGAGCAGTACTTC	CASSQGTSGTRGYEQYF
TRBV6-2/TRBV6-3	TRBJ2-7	TRBD1	NA	TGTGCCAGCAGCCAACGGACAGGGGAAGGCGAGCAGTACTTC	CASSQRTGEGEQYF
TRBV5-1	TRBJ2-2	NA	NA	TGCGCCAGCAGCTTAGGACAAAACACCGGGGAGCTGTTTTTT	CASSLGQNTGELFF
TRBV2	TRBJ1-2	NA	NA	TGTGCCAGCAGTGTCACGTGGAGCGGGAATGGCTACACCTTC	CASSVTWSGNGYTF
TRBV3-1/TRBV3-2	TRBJ2-3	TRBD2	NA	TGTGCCAGCAGCCCGTCGACTAGCGGGAGTTCTGGGGGTACGCAGTATTTT	CASSPSTSGSSGGTQYF
TRBV7-2	TRBJ2-1	TRBD2	NA	TGTGCCAGCAGCTCACGGACTAGCGGGAGAAGTGCCTACAATGAGCAGTTCTTC	CASSSRTSGRSAYNEQFF
TRBV11-2	TRBJ1-1	NA	NA	TGTGCCAGCAGCTTAGTTACAGGGAACACTGAAGCTTTCTTT	CASSLVTGNTEAFF
TRBV27	TRBJ2-2	NA	NA	TGTGCCAGCAGTCCGCGCGCCGCGGGCGGGACCGGGGAGCTGTTTTTT	CASSPRAAGGTGELFF
TRBV24-1	TRBJ2-1	TRBD2	NA	TGTGCCACCAGTGACCCCGGGACTAGAACTCACAATGAGCAGTTCTTC	CATSDPGTRTHNEQFF
TRBV13	TRBJ2-5	TRBD2	NA	TGTGCCAGCAGCAACCTTGGACTAGCGGGGGGTGGGCGGCAGACCCAGTACTTC	CASSNLGLAGGGRQTQYF
TRBV3-1/TRBV3-2	TRBJ2-1	NA	NA	TGTGCCAGCAGCCTTATAGCGGCACTCACCTACAATGAGCAGTTCTTC	CASSLIAALTYNEQFF
TRBV4-1	TRBJ2-1	TRBD1	NA	TGCGCCAGCAGCCAAGACGGACAGGGGATCGGTGAGCAGTTCTTC	CASSQDGQGIGEQFF